One sample yielded the 21 T cell receptor beta chains listed below, sequenced in a study of cytomegalovirus exposure and HLA in healthy donors (dated by TCRdb to the late 2010s). The library was obtained by the immunoSEQ multiplex PCR assay. For the multiplex PCR, a mixture combining 60 forward primers for TCR Vbeta segments and 13 reverse primers for TCR Jbeta segments was used. Entries here come from immuneACCESS through TCRdb and include only in-frame sequences with V and J called. Some clones fail to appear in such tables; in the studies checked, an unresolved V gene covers under half of the shortfall, and the cause of the remainder is unknown. The sample table shows 170,000 or so clones, and roughly 80% are seen once. Of the sample, 2% to 2.5% is held by the ten largest clones. Sequencing was performed on PBMCs. Receptor source: a man aged 60 to 75 in good health and CMV-seronegative.

For this clone: A read error may produce the germline difference seen at one junction end. The chain employs TRBV30 and TRBJ1-2; D gene ambiguous. Germline assignment: CDR1 GTSNPN and CDR2 SVGIG (reference sequence). This CDR3 is 14 amino acids long. The CDR3 region is CAWIGVRSNYGYPF. The CDR3 nucleotides read TGTGCCTGGATCGGGGTAAGATCCAACTATGGCTACCCCTTC.

CDR3 residues: CASSLNRASHLSSYEQYF. DNA for the CDR3: TGTGCCAGCAGCTTAAACAGGGCTAGCCACCTCAGCTCCTACGAGCAGTACTTC. The chain carries TRBV7-2 and TRBJ2-7; D is perhaps TRBD1 (6 bases). This CDR3 comprises 18 residues. CDR1 is SGHTA, CDR2 FQGNSA, per germline. Trimming removed 2 bases at V and 0 bases at J, with 20 bases between.

The chain links TRBV5-1 to TRBJ2-7; a weak D match, TRBD1 (6 bases). CDR1 SGHRS and CDR2 YFSETQ come from the germline V gene. The germline V and J ends were trimmed by 0 bases and 6 bases, with 10 bases remaining between them. This CDR3 spans 13 amino acids. The CDR3 DNA reads as TGCGCCAGCAGCTTGGACAGGGAAGGCGAGCAGTACTTC. It translates to CASSLDREGEQYF.

This chain links TRBV5-1 with TRBJ2-7; 11 bases map to TRBD2. The junction had 5 bases not matched to a gene; V was cut back by 4 bases and J by 5 bases. The CDR3 sequence is 14 residues long. The germline gives CDR1 SGHRS, CDR2 YFSETQ. In DNA, the CDR3 is TGCGCCAGCAGCACCGGGACTAGCGGCCACGAGCAGTACTTC. Residues: CASSTGTSGHEQYF.

This clone came up a few times. This rearrangement joins TRBV11-3 to TRBJ1-1; D gene uncertain. Looked up from germline, CDR1 is SGHNT and CDR2 is YENEEA. The CDR3 is 12 residues long. Trimming left V 8 bases short and J 5 bases short, with 12 bases between. Here the CDR3 DNA reads TGTGCCAGCTCTTTCCCCGCGACTGAAGCTTTCTTT. This translates into CASSFPATEAFF. The whole variable domain, filled in from reference TRBV11-3 and TRBJ1-1, reads EAGVVQSPRYKIIEKKQPVAFWCNPISGHNTLYWYLQNLGQGPELLIRYENEEAVDDSQLPKDRFSAERLKGVDSTLKIQPAELGDSAVYLCASSFPATEAFFGQGTRLTVV.

This sequence joins TRBV5-6 and TRBJ2-7; 9 positions match TRBD1. This CDR3 region has 17 residues. The germline V gene has CDR1 SGHDT and CDR2 YYEEEE. V gave up 2 bases and J gave up 3 bases; unmatched junction bases: 12. CDR3 in DNA: TGTGCCAGCAGCTTTCCCCCAGGGACAGGGCTAAGCTACGAGCAGTACTTC. Translation gives CASSFPPGTGLSYEQYF.

The rearrangement links TRBV2 to TRBJ1-2; a possible D gene is TRBD1 (5 bases). Germline V CDR1 and CDR2: SNHLY, FYNNEI. The CDR3 totals 13 residues. With 2 bases removed from V and 8 bases from J, the gap between germline ends came to 12 bases. The DNA for the CDR3 is TGTGCCAGCAGTGAATATGTGGCAGGGGGCTACACCTTC. This codes for CASSEYVAGGYTF.

The chain links TRBV27 to TRBJ2-3; 7 positions agree with TRBD1. J was trimmed by 5 bases and V by 6 bases; bases with no gene match: 11. Germline V gives CDR1 MNHEY, CDR2 SMNVEV (reference sequence). The CDR3 is made up of 15 amino acids. CDR3 in amino acids: CASRMTGFVLDTQYF. In nucleotides, the CDR3 is TGTGCCAGCAGAATGACAGGGTTCGTCTTAGATACGCAGTATTTT.

The rearrangement joins TRBV11-2 to TRBJ2-7, with D maybe TRBD1 (5 bases). The CDR3 loop spans 12 amino acids. From germline, CDR1 is SGHAT and CDR2 FQNNGV. V shed 3 bases and J shed 5 bases, with 8 bases lying between them. The DNA for the CDR3 is TGTGCCAGCAGCTTCGGACAACACGAGCAGTACTTC. Translated, it gives CASSFGQHEQYF.

The rearrangement links TRBV29-1 to TRBJ1-2, with 8 bases that match TRBD1. The V and J ends lost 2 bases and 7 bases, in that order; junction bases with no gene match: 9. CDR3 length equals 14 residues. Germline assignment: CDR1 SQVTM and CDR2 ANQGSEA. DNA of the CDR3: TGCAGCGTTGAAACAGGGGGACAGCCAGCTGGCTACACCTTC. This gives the protein CSVETGGQPAGYTF.

Only a few counts were recorded for this clone. The chain uses TRBV5-6 and TRBJ2-3, with TRBD1 matching over 8 bases. Germline values: CDR1 SGHDT, CDR2 YYEEEE. The CDR3 sequence is 15 residues long. V was clipped by 6 bases and J by 4 bases; unmatched bases: 10. CDR3 DNA: TGTGCCAGCACCCTGGGGGCAGGGGGCTCAGATACGCAGTATTTT. Its translation is CASTLGAGGSDTQYF. Filled out from reference TRBV5-6 and TRBJ2-3, the complete variable domain reads DAGVTQSPTHLIKTRGQQVTLRCSPKSGHDTVSWYQQALGQGPQFIFQYYEEEERQRGNFPDRFSGHQFPNYSSELNVNALLLGDSALYLCASTLGAGGSDTQYFGPGTRLTVL.

The chain joins TRBV5-1 to TRBJ2-1; 13 bases agree with TRBD2. J gave up 4 bases and V 4 bases, and 17 bases lay outside the gene matches. Germline CDR1 SGHRS, CDR2 YFSETQ. CDR3 length: 20 amino acids. The CDR3 DNA follows: TGCGCCAGCAGCGAGGGACTAGCGGGATCCCCCTTAGGGATGTACAATGAGCAGTTCTTC. This sequence encodes CASSEGLAGSPLGMYNEQFF.

There are a few counts of this clone. The junction departs from the called germline gene at one end, perhaps through a read error. The chain combines TRBV5-1 with TRBJ2-1; a possible D gene is TRBD1 (5 bases). CDR1 and CDR2 (germline): SGHRS, YFSETQ. The CDR3 runs 15 residues. In DNA, the CDR3 is TGCGCCAGCAGCTTGGGGGCAGGGTCCTACGATGAGCAGTTCTTC. This encodes CASSLGAGSYDEQFF.

The chain joins TRBV11-3 to TRBJ2-7; D is perhaps TRBD2 (6 bases). Germline V gene data show CDR1 as SGHNT and CDR2 as YENEEA. The CDR3 loop spans 13 amino acids. Trimming left V 0 bases short and J 3 bases short, with 6 bases between. The CDR3, as DNA: TGTGCCAGCAGCTTAGAGGGGGGCTACGAGCAGTACTTC. The encoded protein is CASSLEGGYEQYF.

The V call is TRBV11-2, the J call TRBJ2-7; TRBD2 agrees at 11 bases. This CDR3 region has 14 residues. The ends lost 6 bases at V and 3 bases at J; junction bases unmatched: 4. Germline CDR1 is SGHAT and CDR2 is FQNNGV. This chain's CDR3 is CASRKLAGDYEQYF. The CDR3 DNA sequence: TGTGCCAGCAGAAAACTAGCGGGGGACTACGAGCAGTACTTC. Filled out from reference TRBV11-2 and TRBJ2-7, the complete variable domain reads EAGVAQSPRYKIIEKRQSVAFWCNPISGHATLYWYQQILGQGPKLLIQFQNNGVVDDSQLPKDRFSAERLKGVDSTLKIQPAKLEDSAVYLCASRKLAGDYEQYFGPGTRLTVT.

This rearrangement joins TRBV19 to TRBJ2-3; D is possibly TRBD1 (5 bases). V dropped 7 bases and J dropped 3 bases, with 20 bases sitting between them. Germline-derived CDR1 and CDR2 are LNHDA and SQIVND (reference sequence). This CDR3 spans 16 amino acids. CDR3 in amino acids: CASTKIQGLETDTQYF. Here the CDR3 DNA reads TGTGCCAGTACCAAAATCCAGGGATTAGAAACAGATACGCAGTATTTT.

The chain combines TRBV6-1 with TRBJ2-3; 7 bases match TRBD1. CDR1 MNHNS and CDR2 SASEGT come from the germline V gene. V dropped 6 bases and J dropped 2; count of bases not matched to a gene: 8. The CDR3 runs to 15 residues. CDR3 coding DNA: TGTGCCAGCAGGGTCGACAGGGTACCCACAGATACGCAGTATTTT. Translated, it gives CASRVDRVPTDTQYF.

The chain couples TRBV4-3 to TRBJ1-1; 7 bases align to TRBD1. Germline CDR1 LGHNA, CDR2 YSLEER. The CDR3 loop spans 15 amino acids. Losses at the gene ends were 2 bases for V and 1 base for J; bases not matched to a gene: 4. CDR3 sequence: CASSQNRGQNTEAFF. Here the CDR3 DNA reads TGCGCCAGCAGCCAAAACAGGGGACAGAACACTGAAGCTTTCTTT.

V usage is TRBV7-9 and J usage is TRBJ1-4, with 10 bases identical to TRBD1. The CDR3 consists of 14 residues. Germline V gene sequence: CDR1 SEHNR, CDR2 FQNEAQ (reference sequence). Losses at the gene ends were 3 bases for V and 5 bases for J; bases not matched to a gene: 0. Here the CDR3 DNA reads TGTGCCAGCAGCTTGGGACAGGGGAATGAAAAACTGTTTTTT. This sequence encodes CASSLGQGNEKLFF.

The chain has TRBV6-5 and TRBJ2-3, with TRBD2 identical over 10 bases. V lost 4 bases, J lost 1 base, and 2 bases stayed unmatched. Germline lookup yields CDR1 MNHEY and CDR2 SVGAGI. The CDR3 is 15 amino acids. Written as DNA, the CDR3 is TGTGCCAGCAGTTCCGGACTAGCGGGCACAGATACGCAGTATTTT. Protein product: CASSSGLAGTDTQYF.

The genes are TRBV25-1 and TRBJ2-1, with D perhaps TRBD1 (6 bases). The germline CDR1 and CDR2 sequences are MGHDK and SYGVNS. Trimming cost V 1 base and J 6 bases, with 13 bases left between them. The CDR3 sequence is 15 residues long. The CDR3 sequence is CASSESKGVLNEQFF. DNA for the CDR3: TGTGCCAGCAGTGAATCTAAGGGGGTACTCAATGAGCAGTTCTTC. Using reference TRBV25-1 and TRBJ2-1 for the parts outside the CDR3, the full variable domain is EADIYQTPRYLVIGTGKKITLECSQTMGHDKMYWYQQDPGMELHLIHYSYGVNSTEKGDLSSESTVSRIRTEHFPLTLESARPSHTSQYLCASSESKGVLNEQFFGPGTRLTVL.